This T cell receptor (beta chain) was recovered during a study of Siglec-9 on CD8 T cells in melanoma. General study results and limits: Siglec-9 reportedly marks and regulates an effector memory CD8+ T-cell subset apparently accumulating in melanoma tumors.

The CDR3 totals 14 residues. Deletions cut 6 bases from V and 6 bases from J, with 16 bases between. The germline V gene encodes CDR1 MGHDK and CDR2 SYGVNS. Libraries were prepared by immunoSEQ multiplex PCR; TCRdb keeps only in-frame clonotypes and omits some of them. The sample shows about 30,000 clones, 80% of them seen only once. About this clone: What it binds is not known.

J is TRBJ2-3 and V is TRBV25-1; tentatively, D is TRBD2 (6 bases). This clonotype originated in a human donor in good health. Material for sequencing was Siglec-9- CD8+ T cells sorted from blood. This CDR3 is CASRGDSSWDTQYF. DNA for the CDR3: TGTGCCAGCAGGGGGGACTCTTCATGGGATACGCAGTATTTT.